This T cell receptor (beta chain) was retrieved from a study of blood T cells in healthy people across ages. Study background: Researchers report that template switching captured about one barcoded beta molecule per two T cells.

In terms of origin and age, donors were healthy Caucasian individuals from Russia aged about 6 to 90. Per germline, CDR1 SGHRS and CDR2 YFSETQ. The CDR3 has 13 amino acids. For this clonotype: The junction differs from germline at one of its ends, possibly a read error.

For the second PCR, which ran for about 6 to 12 cycles, a sample-barcoded 5' primer and a J-beta primer mix were used. TCRdb processed the 5' RACE reads anew with MiXCR; each CDR3 protein has one entry. The sample lists 980,000 or so distinct CDR3 sequences, roughly 50% seen once, with around an eighth in the top ten. Sequenced material: blood. V is TRBV5-1 and J is TRBJ1-2; D ambiguous. This receptor was taken from a man aged 25-40 years in good health. CDR3 sequence (DNA): TGCGCCAGCAGCTTGGAGTCTCACTATGGCCACACCTTC. It yields the protein CASSLESHYGHTF.